The 5 T cell receptor beta chains below all came from one sample that was sequenced in a study of response to subunit inactivated influenza vaccine. TCRdb re-derived calls from the RT-PCR reads in MiXCR, one entry per CDR3 protein. The sample records about 520,000 distinct CDR3 sequences, about 25% being singletons. The material was CD4+ T cells sorted from PBMCs, obtained 4 to 6 days after vaccination. These receptors came from a man in his forties or fifties who received an inactivated influenza vaccine.

This clonotype was seen only a few times. CDR3: CASSLGPSQYEQYF. CDR3 DNA sequence: TGTGCCAGCAGCCTGGGTCCGTCTCAATACGAGCAGTACTTC. The V call is TRBV7-9, the J call TRBJ2-7; D unclear. CDR3 length: 14 residues. Per germline, CDR1 SEHNR and CDR2 FQNEAQ (reference sequence). V was cut by 5 bases and J by 4 bases, with 15 bases left in between.

The chain links TRBV24-1 to TRBJ2-7; D uncertain. V gave up 0 bases and J gave up 5 bases, with 4 bases separating them. The CDR3 is made up of 12 amino acids. Germline-derived CDR1 and CDR2 are KGHDR and SFDVKD. The chain's CDR3 is CATSDLSHEQYF. CDR3 sequence (DNA): TGTGCCACCAGTGATTTGTCCCACGAGCAGTACTTC.

The DNA of the CDR3 is TGTGCCAGCAGTTTCTCAAGAGGGGGCACAGATACGCAGTATTTT. Translating it yields CASSFSRGGTDTQYF. The chain couples TRBV27 to TRBJ2-3; D is tentatively TRBD1 or TRBD2 (5 bases each). Trimming pared 3 bases from V and 1 base from J, leaving 11 bases between. CDR1 is MNHEY, CDR2 SMNVEV, per germline (reference sequence). The CDR3 is 15 amino acids.

The gene calls are TRBV6-2 or TRBV6-3 and TRBJ1-5; D not resolved. The CDR3 covers 12 residues. From germline, CDR1 is MNHEY and CDR2 SVGEGT. The V gene lost 4 bases and the J gene lost 7 bases, with 8 bases spanning the gap. This chain's CDR3 is CASSSPIQPQHF. CDR3 sequence (DNA): TGTGCCAGCAGTTCTCCGATACAGCCCCAGCATTTT.

The rearrangement uses TRBV24-1 and TRBJ2-7; D unresolved. The CDR3 length is 13 residues. The ends were cut back, 0 bases at V and 4 bases at J, with 6 bases in the middle. Germline loops: CDR1 KGHDR, CDR2 SFDVKD. CDR3 residues: CATSDLGPYEQYF. The DNA for the CDR3 is TGTGCCACCAGTGATTTGGGCCCGTACGAGCAGTACTTC.